The 25 T cell receptor beta chains presented below share a single source sample, sequenced in a study of patients and donors after allogeneic stem cell transplantation. Via MiXCR, TCRdb re-called the RT-PCR reads, giving one row per CDR3 protein. The table records about 410,000 distinct CDR3 sequences, roughly 17% of them present only once. The sequencing sample was made of blood, either unsorted or a sorted T cell fraction (not recorded which). These receptors were obtained from a human donor who was either an allogeneic HSCT recipient or a stem cell or donor lymphocyte infusion donor (not recorded which). It is not recorded whose cells these are; they may come from a transplant donor.

A few counts support this clonotype. This chain links TRBV6-5 with TRBJ2-2; 12 nucleotides agree with TRBD2. The germline gives CDR1 MNHEY, CDR2 SVGAGI. The CDR3 runs 19 residues. J was trimmed by 3 bases and V by 2 bases; bases with no gene match: 10. The CDR3 nucleotides read TGTGCCAGCAGTTACCGTACCGGACTAGCGGGGCCCCACACCGGGGAGCTGTTTTTT. Protein sequence: CASSYRTGLAGPHTGELFF.

This clonotype was detected only a few times. The CDR3 loop is CASSNPGTSGPYNEQFF. The CDR3 DNA is TGCGCCAGCAGTAATCCCGGGACTAGCGGGCCCTACAATGAGCAGTTCTTC. J is TRBJ2-1 and V is TRBV5-1; 12 bases fit TRBD2. This CDR3 contains 17 residues. Per the germline V gene, CDR1 is SGHRS and CDR2 is YFSETQ. V was clipped by 5 bases and J by 2 bases; unmatched bases: 8.

This clonotype was seen only a few times. The chain has TRBV12-3 or TRBV12-4 and TRBJ2-5; possibly TRBD2 for D (6 bases). V was pared by 6 bases and J by 4 bases, with 9 bases between. This CDR3 is built from 12 residues. The CDR3 DNA follows: TGTGCCAGCAGGGGACTGCCAGAGACCCAGTACTTC. This codes for CASRGLPETQYF.

The chain has TRBV12-3 or TRBV12-4 and TRBJ2-6; TRBD1 is a possible D gene (5 bases). The V end lost 3 bases, the J end lost 0 bases, and 12 bases lay between the germline ends. The CDR3 is 17 amino acids. CDR3 protein: CASSFDRKSSGANVLTF. The CDR3 DNA reads as TGTGCCAGCAGTTTTGACAGAAAATCCTCTGGGGCCAACGTCCTGACTTTC.

This clonotype was seen a handful of times. The J gene is TRBJ2-6, the V gene TRBV10-3, with 12 bases lining up with TRBD1. The CDR3 covers 17 residues. Germline loops: CDR1 ENHRY, CDR2 SYGVKD. The junction had 5 bases not matched to a gene; V was cut back by 6 bases and J by 2 bases. The DNA of the CDR3 is TGTGCCATCAGACCGGGACAGGGGGCGCCTGGGGCCAACGTCCTGACTTTC. It translates to CAIRPGQGAPGANVLTF.

The rearrangement uses TRBV18 and TRBJ2-5; D is unresolved. The CDR3 length is 13 residues. V lost 3 bases and J 2 bases, leaving 7 bases between the germline ends. From germline, CDR1 is KGHSH and CDR2 LQKENI. As DNA, the CDR3 is TGTGCCAGCTCACCTGTCAGGCAAGAGACCCAGTACTTC. It encodes CASSPVRQETQYF. The entire variable domain, with the rest obtained from reference TRBV18 and TRBJ2-5, is as follows: NAGVMQNPRHLVRRRGQEARLRCSPMKGHSHVYWYRQLPEEGLKFMVYLQKENIIDESGMPKERFSAEFPKEGPSILRIQQVVRGDSAAYFCASSPVRQETQYFGPGTRLLVL.

There are a few counts of this clonotype. This chain uses TRBV3-1 with TRBJ2-3; TRBD2 aligns across 9 bases. V shed 3 bases, J shed 4 bases, and the junction held 8 bases outside the gene matches. The CDR3 covers 16 residues. The germline V gene encodes CDR1 LGHDT and CDR2 YNNKEL (reference sequence). The CDR3 protein is CASSHGVAGVADTQYF. CDR3 coding DNA: TGTGCCAGCAGCCATGGGGTAGCGGGAGTGGCAGATACGCAGTATTTT.

V is TRBV20-1 and J is TRBJ2-4; 7 bases are a match to TRBD2. Germline V gene lookup returns CDR1 DFQATT and CDR2 SNEGSKA (reference sequence). V was pared by 4 bases and J by 6 bases, with 9 bases of the junction left unmatched. CDR3 size: 14 residues. CDR3 bases: TGCAGTGCTATCCAGGGAGGGGCGGGAAACATTCAGTACTTC. Residues: CSAIQGGAGNIQYF.

The chain joins TRBV20-1 to TRBJ1-1, with D perhaps matching TRBD1 (5 bases). Trimming took 5 bases from V and 5 from J, leaving 27 bases between them. CDR3 length equals 17 residues. The V gene's germline CDR1 is DFQATT and CDR2 SNEGSKA (reference sequence). The CDR3 DNA reads TGCAGTGCTGGGGCAAGGGACCTTAATAGGATGAGTACTGAAGCTTTCTTT. Encoded protein: CSAGARDLNRMSTEAFF.

The J gene is TRBJ1-6, the V gene TRBV6-1; 7 nucleotides agree with TRBD1. After removal of 7 bases from V and 10 bases from J, the junction contained 7 bases not matched to a gene. Germline-derived CDR1 and CDR2 are MNHNS and SASEGT. The CDR3 extends over 13 amino acids. The CDR3 DNA reads TGTGCCAGCACCCCAGGGGGGATCTCACCCCTCCACTTT. This encodes CASTPGGISPLHF.

This clonotype came up a few times. V and J are TRBV4-3 and TRBJ2-2, with D perhaps TRBD1 (6 bases). The CDR3 loop spans 15 amino acids. Trimming left V 2 bases short and J 6 bases short, with 13 bases between. CDR1 is LGHNA and CDR2 is YSLEER in the germline V gene. The CDR3 sequence: CASSQNSQGPGELFF. Here the CDR3 DNA reads TGCGCCAGCAGCCAAAACTCACAGGGCCCCGGGGAGCTGTTTTTT.

This clonotype was picked up a small number of times. This sequence joins TRBV19 and TRBJ2-4; D may be TRBD2 (5 bases). The CDR3 contains 13 residues. V was trimmed by 3 bases and J by 12 bases, leaving 15 bases between them. The germline V gene encodes CDR1 LNHDA and CDR2 SQIVND (reference sequence). The CDR3 here is CASSMVGGQAQYF. The CDR3, as DNA: TGTGCCAGTAGTATGGTAGGAGGCCAGGCTCAGTACTTC.

A few counts support this clonotype. This chain uses TRBV5-6 with TRBJ2-5; perhaps TRBD2 as D (5 bases). CDR1 is SGHDT and CDR2 is YYEEEE in the germline V gene. V was cut by 4 bases and J by 0 bases, with 13 bases left in between. The CDR3 totals 15 residues. CDR3: CASSAGRGNQETQYF. The CDR3 DNA sequence: TGTGCCAGCAGCGCCGGACGGGGAAACCAAGAGACCCAGTACTTC.

The rearrangement uses TRBV7-3 and TRBJ2-2; 8 bases fit TRBD2. In germline, CDR1 is SGHTA, CDR2 FQGTGA. The CDR3 consists of 15 residues. V shed 7 bases, J shed 2 bases, and the junction held 6 bases outside the gene matches. Here the CDR3 reads CASTSRTSNTGELFF. As DNA, the CDR3 is TGTGCCAGCACCTCCCGGACTAGCAACACCGGGGAGCTGTTTTTT.

V gene TRBV15 combines with J gene TRBJ2-7, with 11 bases aligning to TRBD2. Germline lookup yields CDR1 LNHNV and CDR2 YYDKDF (reference sequence). Losses at the gene ends were 3 bases for V and 1 base for J; bases not matched to a gene: 8. This CDR3 has 17 residues. The CDR3 is CATSRAGTSGDSYEQYF. The CDR3 coding sequence is TGTGCCACCAGCAGGGCGGGGACTAGCGGAGATTCCTACGAGCAGTACTTC.

This chain links TRBV7-9 with TRBJ1-2; 7 bases fit TRBD1. After removal of 7 bases from V and 10 bases from J, the junction contained 18 bases not matched to a gene. This CDR3 has 15 amino acids. Germline CDR1 reads SEHNR; CDR2 reads FQNEAQ (reference sequence). The CDR3 bases are TGTGCCAGCACAACTCTCAGACAGGGAGAACGCGTCTACACCTTC. Residues: CASTTLRQGERVYTF.

This clonotype was counted a few times. The chain employs TRBV3-1 and TRBJ2-5; perhaps D is TRBD1 or TRBD2 (5 bases each). Per germline, CDR1 LGHDT and CDR2 YNNKEL (reference sequence). The CDR3 is 15 residues long. The germline V and J ends were trimmed by 0 bases and 0 bases, with 8 bases remaining between them. The CDR3 coding sequence is TGTGCCAGCAGCCAAGAGTGGGGGTACCAAGAGACCCAGTACTTC. This encodes CASSQEWGYQETQYF.

This clonotype was observed a handful of times. This chain connects TRBV10-3 to TRBJ2-1; D is perhaps TRBD2 (5 bases). V lost 5 bases and J lost 2, with 16 bases in between. This CDR3 is 16 amino acids long. Germline V gene sequence: CDR1 ENHRY, CDR2 SYGVKD. CDR3 amino acids: CAISKSGPTTYNEQFF. The CDR3 DNA sequence: TGTGCCATCAGTAAATCCGGGCCGACTACCTACAATGAGCAGTTCTTC.

This chain uses TRBV20-1 with TRBJ2-7, with no clear D. With 3 bases removed from V and 5 bases from J, the gap between germline ends came to 8 bases. The CDR3 is 11 residues long. CDR1 and CDR2 from the germline V gene are DFQATT and SNEGSKA (reference sequence). The CDR3, as DNA: TGCAGTGCTAGCGTGGGGAACGAGCAGTACTTC. This encodes CSASVGNEQYF.

This clonotype has only a few counts. The chain carries TRBV7-8 and TRBJ1-3, with 8 positions matching TRBD1. CDR3 length: 16 amino acids. Germline-derived CDR1 and CDR2 are SGHVS and FQNEAQ. J gave up 2 bases and V 5 bases, and 8 bases lay outside the gene matches. The CDR3 here is CASSLDRVPPGNTIYF. CDR3 bases: TGTGCCAGCAGCCTGGACAGGGTCCCCCCTGGAAACACCATATATTTT.

The V and J genes are TRBV3-1 and TRBJ1-2; TRBD1 might be the D (5 bases). V was trimmed by 1 base and J by 4 bases, leaving 7 bases between them. The germline gives CDR1 LGHDT, CDR2 YNNKEL (reference sequence). The CDR3 has 13 residues. CDR3 sequence: CASSQAGRYGYTF. CDR3 coding DNA: TGTGCCAGCAGCCAAGCGGGACGCTATGGCTACACCTTC. Full variable domain (rest looked up from reference TRBV3-1 and TRBJ1-2): DTAVSQTPKYLVTQMGNDKSIKCEQNLGHDTMYWYKQDSKKFLKIMFSYNNKELIINETVPNRFSPKSPDKAHLNLHINSLELGDSAVYFCASSQAGRYGYTFGSGTRLTVV.

In its sample, this clonotype was seen a few times. The gene calls are TRBV5-4 and TRBJ2-2; no firm D call. V lost 0 bases to trimming and J lost 0 bases, with 12 bases between them. This CDR3 is built from 17 residues. Germline lookup yields CDR1 SGHNT and CDR2 YYREEE (reference sequence). The CDR3 is CASSLGQRTANTGELFF. In nucleotides, the CDR3 is TGTGCCAGCAGCTTGGGCCAGAGGACGGCGAACACCGGGGAGCTGTTTTTT.

This clonotype was picked up a small number of times. The V and J genes are TRBV7-3 and TRBJ2-1; the D is unclear. CDR3 length: 17 amino acids. V lost 4 bases, J lost 0 bases, and 16 bases lay in between. Germline CDR1 is SGHTA and CDR2 is FQGTGA. CDR3 region: CASSSQTHGSSYNEQFF. The CDR3 region has the DNA TGTGCCAGCAGCTCTCAGACCCACGGAAGCTCCTACAATGAGCAGTTCTTC. The whole variable domain, remainder taken from reference TRBV7-3 and TRBJ2-1, is GAGVSQTPSNKVTEKGKYVELRCDPISGHTALYWYRQSLGQGPEFLIYFQGTGAADDSGLPNDRFFAVRPEGSVSTLKIQRTERGDSAVYLCASSSQTHGSSYNEQFFGPGTRLTVL.

The V call is TRBV12-3 or TRBV12-4, the J call TRBJ1-3, with TRBD1 identical over 11 bases. The CDR3 length is 16 residues. V shed 10 bases, J shed 4 bases, and the junction held 12 bases outside the gene matches. DNA for the CDR3: TGTGCCATCCTGATCCCGGGACAGGGGGGGGGAAACACCATATATTTT. Translated: CAILIPGQGGGNTIYF.

The V and J genes are TRBV4-2 and TRBJ1-6; D remains unclear. The germline CDR1 and CDR2 sequences are LGHNA and YNFKEQ. The length of the CDR3 is 15 residues. V lost 8 bases and J lost 0, with 11 bases in between. The CDR3, as DNA: TGTGCCAGCCGAACCACCAGCTCCTATAATTCACCCCTCCACTTT. This gives the protein CASRTTSSYNSPLHF.